The rows below give T cell receptor beta chains drawn from one sample of a study of blood T cell repertoires in COVID-19. Assay: immunoSEQ multiplex PCR; the TCRdb copy retains only in-frame clones and omits some. Among about 300,000 clones listed, about 87% were seen once. The material sequenced was peripheral blood. The receptor source for this set is a woman aged 45-59 years with COVID-19, enrolled during active disease. Each CDR3 is given with its conserved first and last residue. Fields, in order: V gene, J gene, clone size, D gene, CDR3 protein. D genes are given only for firm matches. The listing skips clone size in some rows; elsewhere it reads once, few, many or a size class.

TRBV4-3	TRBJ1-6	-	-	CASSQESGSSYNSPLHF
TRBV24-1	TRBJ1-2	-	TRBD1	CATSSDRDYYGYTF
TRBV5-1	TRBJ2-1	-	TRBD2	CASSWGTSRQGEQFF
TRBV6-5	TRBJ2-1	-	TRBD2	CASRTYPSGGDEQFF
TRBV28	TRBJ2-4	-	TRBD1	CASSATGQGNIQYF
TRBV18	TRBJ2-5	-	TRBD1	CASSRYRGLETQYF
TRBV30	TRBJ1-6	-	-	CAWSVDSNSPLHF
TRBV7-3	TRBJ1-5	-	-	CASSPLRPQAPRGNQPQHF
TRBV19	TRBJ1-2	-	TRBD1	CASRSDRVDGYTF
TRBV21-1	TRBJ2-1	few	-	CASRTDRLGTSGSLNEQFF
TRBV6-6	TRBJ1-4	-	-	CASSYSETRGEKLFF
TRBV5-6	TRBJ2-3	-	TRBD1	CASSLGGQGGDTQYF
TRBV7-2	TRBJ2-1	-	TRBD2	CASSLSGGASSYNEQFF
TRBV7-2	TRBJ2-2	-	TRBD1	CASSLRPRGTGELFF
TRBV7-2	TRBJ1-2	-	TRBD1	CASSVSQGANYGYTF
TRBV2	TRBJ2-7	-	-	CASSYKSGSMSYEQYF
TRBV11-2	TRBJ1-5	-	TRBD1	CASSSHGTGNQPQHF
TRBV10-3	TRBJ2-1	-	TRBD2	CAISAQREFNEQFF
TRBV30	TRBJ1-5	-	-	CAWSAGEGGNQPQHF
TRBV18	TRBJ2-7	-	TRBD2	CASSPIAGEYEQYF
TRBV5-1	TRBJ2-1	-	-	CASSVGLIQYEQFF
TRBV6-2/TRBV6-3	TRBJ2-1	-	-	CASSLPPSGEQFF
TRBV19	TRBJ1-2	-	-	CASSIVRGAGYGYTF
TRBV5-4	TRBJ2-5	-	TRBD2	CASSLISGGEQETQYF
TRBV7-3	TRBJ2-2	-	TRBD2	CASSPGLAGGRNTGELFF
TRBV18	TRBJ2-1	-	TRBD2	CASSPLGGGAISSYNEQFF
TRBV11-2	TRBJ2-7	-	-	CASSSSSYEQYF
TRBV30	TRBJ1-2	-	-	CAWSLSKGAFNYGYTF
TRBV5-4	TRBJ1-4	-	-	CASSERGGNEKLFF
TRBV9	TRBJ2-3	-	-	CASSVGTTDTQYF
TRBV5-8	TRBJ1-2	-	TRBD1	CASSYRGRNYGYTF
TRBV6-5	TRBJ2-7	-	TRBD1	CASRRTGTGGDEQYF
TRBV18	TRBJ2-7	-	-	CASSPGDGEQYF
TRBV3-1/TRBV3-2	TRBJ2-1	-	TRBD2	CASSQGLADNEQFF
TRBV18	TRBJ2-3	-	TRBD2	CASSPSLAGGAADTQYF
TRBV4-1	TRBJ2-5	-	-	CASSQDPGGPRQETQYF
TRBV2	TRBJ1-6	-	-	CASSGNSVRSPLHF
TRBV11-2	TRBJ1-2	-	TRBD1	CASSPPWTGGNGYTF
TRBV9	TRBJ2-7	few	TRBD2	CASSVAGTSGYEQYF
TRBV10-3	TRBJ2-7	-	-	CAISAPTRVNEQYF
TRBV19	TRBJ2-2	-	TRBD2	CASSRREGRTGELFF